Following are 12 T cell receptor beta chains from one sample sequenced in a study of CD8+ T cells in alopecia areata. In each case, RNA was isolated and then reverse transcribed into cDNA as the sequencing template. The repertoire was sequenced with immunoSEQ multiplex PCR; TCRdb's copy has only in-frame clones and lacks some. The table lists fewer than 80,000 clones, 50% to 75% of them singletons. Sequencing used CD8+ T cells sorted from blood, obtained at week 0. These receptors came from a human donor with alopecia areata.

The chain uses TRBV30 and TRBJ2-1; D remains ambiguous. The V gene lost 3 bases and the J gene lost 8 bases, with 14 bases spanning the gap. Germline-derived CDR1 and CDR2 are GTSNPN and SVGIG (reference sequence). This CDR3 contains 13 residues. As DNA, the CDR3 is TGTGCCTGGAGCCATGGCGGTGATCATGAGCAGTTCTTC. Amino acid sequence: CAWSHGGDHEQFF.

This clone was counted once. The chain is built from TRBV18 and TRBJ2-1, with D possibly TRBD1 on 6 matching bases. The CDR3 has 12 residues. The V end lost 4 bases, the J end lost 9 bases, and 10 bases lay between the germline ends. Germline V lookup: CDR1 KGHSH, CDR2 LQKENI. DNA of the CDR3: TGTGCCAGCTCACGTCAGGGGACTGAGCAGTTCTTC. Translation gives CASSRQGTEQFF.

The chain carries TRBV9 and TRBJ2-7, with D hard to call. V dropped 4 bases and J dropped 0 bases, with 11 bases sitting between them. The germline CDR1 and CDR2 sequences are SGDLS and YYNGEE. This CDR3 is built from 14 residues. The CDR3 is CASSPTRSSYEQYF. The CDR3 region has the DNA TGTGCCAGCAGCCCTACACGGAGCTCCTACGAGCAGTACTTC.

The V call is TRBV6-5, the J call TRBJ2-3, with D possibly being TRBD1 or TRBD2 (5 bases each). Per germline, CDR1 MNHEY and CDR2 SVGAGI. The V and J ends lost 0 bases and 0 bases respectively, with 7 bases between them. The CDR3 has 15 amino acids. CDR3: CASSYSGTSTDTQYF. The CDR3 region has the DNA TGTGCCAGCAGTTACTCGGGGACGAGCACAGATACGCAGTATTTT.

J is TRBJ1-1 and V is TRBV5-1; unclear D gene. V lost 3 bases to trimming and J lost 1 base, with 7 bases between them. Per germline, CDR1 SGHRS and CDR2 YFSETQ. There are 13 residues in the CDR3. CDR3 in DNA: TGCGCCAGCAGCTCAGGACGGAACACTGAAGCTTTCTTT. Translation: CASSSGRNTEAFF.

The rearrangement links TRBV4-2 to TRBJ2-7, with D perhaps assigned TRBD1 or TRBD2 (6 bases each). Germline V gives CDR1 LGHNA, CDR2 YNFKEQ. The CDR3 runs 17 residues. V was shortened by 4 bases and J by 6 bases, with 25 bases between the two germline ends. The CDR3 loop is CASSPARGETQLGEQYF. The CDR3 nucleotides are TGTGCCAGCAGCCCCGCAAGGGGGGAGACCCAGTTGGGCGAGCAGTACTTC.

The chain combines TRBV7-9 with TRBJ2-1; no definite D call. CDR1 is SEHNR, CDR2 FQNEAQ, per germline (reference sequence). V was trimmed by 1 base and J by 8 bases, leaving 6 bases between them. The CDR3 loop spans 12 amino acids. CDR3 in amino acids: CASSLVSHEQFF. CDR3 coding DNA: TGTGCCAGCAGCTTAGTGAGTCATGAGCAGTTCTTC.

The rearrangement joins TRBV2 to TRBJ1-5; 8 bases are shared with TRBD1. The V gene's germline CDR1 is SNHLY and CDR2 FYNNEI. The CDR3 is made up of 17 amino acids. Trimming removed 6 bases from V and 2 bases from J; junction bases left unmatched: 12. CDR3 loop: CASSHSYQGARNQPQHF. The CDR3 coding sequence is TGTGCCAGCAGCCACAGCTATCAGGGGGCGCGCAATCAGCCCCAGCATTTT.

The chain's CDR3 is CASSPIPGSYEQYF. The DNA of the CDR3 is TGTGCCAGCAGCCCTATTCCAGGGTCCTACGAGCAGTACTTC. The chain links TRBV7-7 to TRBJ2-7; possible D gene TRBD1, 5 bases. The CDR3 extends over 14 amino acids. Trimming took off 5 bases at V and 1 base at J, with 12 bases between the two ends. CDR1 and CDR2 (germline): SSHAT, FNYEAQ (reference sequence).

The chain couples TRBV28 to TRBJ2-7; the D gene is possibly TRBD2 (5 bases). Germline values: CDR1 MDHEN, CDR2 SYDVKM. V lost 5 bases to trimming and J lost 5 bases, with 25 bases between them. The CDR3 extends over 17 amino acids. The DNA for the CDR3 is TGTGCCAGCAGTCCCACGGCGAGGAAGCGGAGACCCCACGAGCAGTACTTC. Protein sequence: CASSPTARKRRPHEQYF. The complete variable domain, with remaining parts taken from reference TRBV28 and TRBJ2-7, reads DVKVTQSSRYLVKRTGEKVFLECVQDMDHENMFWYRQDPGLGLRLIYFSYDVKMKEKGDIPEGYSVSREKKERFSLILESASTNQTSMYLCASSPTARKRRPHEQYFGPGTRLTVT.

The CDR3 loop is CASSLFEYGYTF. CDR3 DNA: TGTGCCAGCAGCTTATTCGAGTATGGCTACACCTTC. This chain uses TRBV7-9 with TRBJ1-2; D call uncertain. The V gene's germline CDR1 is SEHNR and CDR2 FQNEAQ (reference sequence). The CDR3 is 12 residues long. The V end lost 2 bases, the J end lost 5 bases, and 6 bases lay between the germline ends. Full variable domain (remainder filled in from reference TRBV7-9 and TRBJ1-2): DTGVSQNPRHKITKRGQNVTFRCDPISEHNRLYWYRQTLGQGPEFLTYFQNEAQLEKSRLLSDRFSAERPKGSFSTLEIQRTEQGDSAMYLCASSLFEYGYTFGSGTRLTVV.

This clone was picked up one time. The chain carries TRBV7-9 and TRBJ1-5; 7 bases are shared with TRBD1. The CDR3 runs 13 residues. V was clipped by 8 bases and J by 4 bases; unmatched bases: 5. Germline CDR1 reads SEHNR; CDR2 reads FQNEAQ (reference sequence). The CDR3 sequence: CASGQDGNQPQHF. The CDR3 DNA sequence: TGTGCCAGCGGACAGGACGGAAATCAGCCCCAGCATTTT.